Each of the 30 T cell receptor beta chains below was sequenced from the same sample in a study of T cell changes during pregnancy in multiple sclerosis. Measured with immunoSEQ multiplex PCR; TCRdb has only the in-frame clones, and not every one. Seen here are 58,000 or so clones, 90% observed once, and the top ten hold roughly 2%. The material sequenced was peripheral blood, taken in the first trimester of pregnancy. The receptor set was obtained from a female donor in good health, enrolled as a control in a pregnancy study.

V is TRBV27 and J is TRBJ1-2; 7 nucleotides agree with TRBD1. After removal of 5 bases from V and 4 bases from J, the junction contained 16 bases not matched to a gene. The CDR3 runs 17 residues. Germline V gene lookup returns CDR1 MNHEY and CDR2 SMNVEV (reference sequence). The CDR3 reads CASSLSYGTVTRYGYTF. The CDR3 region has the DNA TGTGCCAGCAGTCTCTCATACGGGACAGTCACCCGCTATGGCTACACCTTC.

This clone was seen only a few times. The chain carries TRBV11-2 and TRBJ2-3; perhaps TRBD1 as D (5 bases). The CDR3 is 17 residues long. V lost 0 bases and J lost 1, with 14 bases in between. CDR1 and CDR2 from the germline V gene are SGHAT and FQNNGV. CDR3 residues: CASSLEVWGWGTDTQYF. The CDR3 DNA is TGTGCCAGCAGCTTAGAGGTTTGGGGCTGGGGCACAGATACGCAGTATTTT.

The chain employs TRBV2 and TRBJ1-1; D is unresolved. The CDR3 spans 13 residues. Looked up from germline, CDR1 is SNHLY and CDR2 is FYNNEI. With 6 bases removed from V and 3 bases from J, the gap between germline ends came to 11 bases. The CDR3, as DNA: TGTGCCAGCAGCGGAGACGGAGACACTGAAGCTTTCTTT. It is translated as CASSGDGDTEAFF.

This sequence joins TRBV21-1 and TRBJ2-7; the table calls TRBD1, which could not be checked here. TRBV21-1 is given as a pseudogene. This CDR3 comprises 13 residues. In nucleotides, the CDR3 is TGTGCCAGCCCCTGCAGGGCTGGCTACGAGCAGTACTTC. Protein: CASPCRAGYEQYF.

V is TRBV11-2 and J is TRBJ2-1, with TRBD1 identical over 11 bases. The CDR3 length is 14 residues. J was trimmed by 10 bases and V by 6 bases; bases with no gene match: 8. The germline V gene encodes CDR1 SGHAT and CDR2 FQNNGV. The CDR3 sequence is CASSRDRGGPEQFF. The CDR3 DNA reads as TGTGCCAGCAGTAGGGACAGGGGGGGACCGGAGCAGTTCTTC.

The chain employs TRBV5-1 and TRBJ1-4; TRBD1 aligns across 7 bases. The V segment lost 3 bases and the J segment 2 bases; nucleotides outside the gene matches: 10. The CDR3 length is 17 residues. CDR1 SGHRS and CDR2 YFSETQ come from the germline V gene. Here the CDR3 reads CASSSRGRGNTNEKLFF. CDR3 bases: TGCGCCAGCAGCTCTCGCGGCAGGGGGAACACTAATGAAAAACTGTTTTTT. Full variable domain (missing parts from reference TRBV5-1 and TRBJ1-4): KAGVTQTPRYLIKTRGQQVTLSCSPISGHRSVSWYQQTPGQGLQFLFEYFSETQRNKGNFPGRFSGRQFSNSRSEMNVSTLELGDSALYLCASSSRGRGNTNEKLFFGSGTQLSVL.

The rearrangement links TRBV5-1 to TRBJ2-7; 8 nucleotides line up with TRBD2. Looked up from germline, CDR1 is SGHRS and CDR2 is YFSETQ. Germline trimming cut 0 bases from V and 0 bases from J; bases unmatched to any gene: 5. The CDR3 contains 16 residues. The CDR3, as DNA: TGCGCCAGCAGCTTGGATCCGGGGGGGACCTCCTACGAGCAGTACTTC. Amino acids: CASSLDPGGTSYEQYF.

The chain carries TRBV25-1 and TRBJ2-4; possible D gene TRBD1, 7 bases. The CDR3 sequence is 15 residues long. Germline V gene lookup returns CDR1 MGHDK and CDR2 SYGVNS. V was pared by 5 bases and J by 8 bases, with 19 bases between. CDR3 coding DNA: TGTGCCAGCAGTTTAGGGACAGACGGGGGAGACATTCAGTACTTC. Translating gives CASSLGTDGGDIQYF.

The chain uses TRBV6-1 and TRBJ2-4; 11 bases match TRBD1. V was pared by 4 bases and J by 9 bases, with 8 bases of the junction left unmatched. This CDR3 has 15 residues. Germline CDR1 reads MNHNS; CDR2 reads SASEGT. CDR3 sequence: CASSAIGTGGSIQYF. The DNA for the CDR3 is TGTGCCAGCAGTGCAATCGGGACAGGGGGAAGCATTCAGTACTTC.

The chain combines TRBV19 with TRBJ2-1; perhaps TRBD1 as D (6 bases). Looked up from germline, CDR1 is LNHDA and CDR2 is SQIVND (reference sequence). The V end was cut by 3 bases, the J end by 0 bases, with 12 bases between. The CDR3 runs 16 residues. CDR3 amino acids: CASSIYGGHSYNEQFF. CDR3 DNA sequence: TGTGCCAGTAGTATTTATGGGGGCCACTCCTACAATGAGCAGTTCTTC.

The CDR3 bases are TGTGCCAGCAGGGACAGGGGCCCTTATGGCTACACCTTC. It translates to CASRDRGPYGYTF. The chain employs TRBV2 and TRBJ1-2; 9 bases are shared with TRBD1. V lost 6 bases and J lost 5; bases outside the gene matches: 4. The CDR3 consists of 13 residues. CDR1 and CDR2 from the germline V gene are SNHLY and FYNNEI.

The chain recombines TRBV7-3 with TRBJ1-1; D might be TRBD1 (6 bases). Trimming pared 5 bases from V and 6 bases from J, leaving 16 bases between. The V gene's germline CDR1 is SGHTA and CDR2 FQGTGA. This CDR3 contains 14 residues. The CDR3 nucleotides read TGTGCCAGCAGCCGCCAACAGGGAAGCGCTGAAGCTTTCTTT. As protein: CASSRQQGSAEAFF. The entire variable domain, with the rest obtained from reference TRBV7-3 and TRBJ1-1, is as follows: GAGVSQTPSNKVTEKGKYVELRCDPISGHTALYWYRQSLGQGPEFLIYFQGTGAADDSGLPNDRFFAVRPEGSVSTLKIQRTERGDSAVYLCASSRQQGSAEAFFGQGTRLTVV.

This chain joins TRBV29-1 and TRBJ1-1, with TRBD1 as a possible D gene (5 bases). V lost 0 bases, J lost 8 bases, and 13 bases lay in between. Germline V gene sequence: CDR1 SQVTM, CDR2 ANQGSEA. The CDR3 is made up of 13 amino acids. The CDR3 DNA reads as TGCAGCGTTGAAGAAACGTGGGGCGGAGAAGCTTTCTTT. It translates to CSVEETWGGEAFF.

The V call is TRBV6-4, the J call TRBJ2-2, with D unclear. The CDR3 covers 15 residues. In germline, CDR1 is MRHNA, CDR2 SNTAGT. The V gene lost 0 bases and the J gene lost 0 bases, with 5 bases spanning the gap. The CDR3 here is CASSDSQSNTGELFF. The CDR3 DNA sequence: TGTGCCAGCAGTGACTCTCAATCGAACACCGGGGAGCTGTTTTTT.

The rearrangement links TRBV6-6 to TRBJ2-7; TRBD2 is a possible D gene (6 bases). V lost 10 bases to trimming and J lost 7 bases, with 14 bases between them. Germline CDR1 is MNHNY and CDR2 is SVGAGI (reference sequence). The CDR3 consists of 11 residues. CDR3 sequence: CATGGVREQYF. The CDR3 nucleotides read TGTGCCACCGGGGGAGTCCGGGAGCAGTACTTC.

The chain has TRBV6-5 and TRBJ2-7; a weak D match, TRBD1 (6 bases). The CDR3 spans 15 residues. The V gene lost 2 bases and the J gene lost 2 bases, with 13 bases spanning the gap. Germline V gene lookup returns CDR1 MNHEY and CDR2 SVGAGI. Here the CDR3 DNA reads TGTGCCAGCAGTTACGCACCGGGACATACCTACGAGCAGTACTTC. This translates into CASSYAPGHTYEQYF.

The chain couples TRBV11-3 to TRBJ1-1, with D possibly TRBD1 on 6 matching bases. Germline values: CDR1 SGHNT, CDR2 YENEEA. V lost 1 base and J 7 bases, leaving 13 bases between the germline ends. This CDR3 comprises 14 residues. CDR3 in amino acids: CASSLGTARGEAFF. For the CDR3, the DNA is TGTGCCAGCAGCTTAGGGACAGCCCGCGGTGAAGCTTTCTTT.

The chain is built from TRBV19 and TRBJ1-2; D is possibly TRBD1 (5 bases). V was clipped by 3 bases and J by 2 bases, with 7 bases between them. The germline CDR1 and CDR2 sequences are LNHDA and SQIVND (reference sequence). The CDR3 totals 13 residues. The chain's CDR3 is CASSISGNYGYTF. The CDR3 coding sequence is TGTGCCAGTAGTATCTCAGGGAACTATGGCTACACCTTC.

The rearrangement links TRBV10-3 to TRBJ2-3; 9 bases map to TRBD1. Trimming took 6 bases from V and 6 from J; bases not matched to a gene: 7. Germline V CDR1 and CDR2: ENHRY, SYGVKD. The CDR3 contains 14 residues. The CDR3 DNA sequence: TGTGCCATCAGCGGTGACAGGGGGAGCGATACGCAGTATTTT. This sequence encodes CAISGDRGSDTQYF.

V is TRBV11-2 and J is TRBJ2-3, with D tentatively TRBD2 (5 bases). The CDR3 sequence is 13 residues long. Deletions cut 7 bases from V and 2 bases from J, with 10 bases between. CDR1 is SGHAT, CDR2 FQNNGV, per germline. As DNA, the CDR3 is TGTGCCAGCACTAGCCGGATCACAGATACGCAGTATTTT. Protein: CASTSRITDTQYF.

The rearrangement links TRBV6-1 to TRBJ2-1; weak D call: TRBD2 (6 bases). V lost 5 bases, J lost 5 bases, and 16 bases lay in between. Per germline, CDR1 MNHNS and CDR2 SASEGT. This CDR3 spans 15 amino acids. The CDR3 DNA sequence: TGTGCCAGCAGTAGCCTCGGACTAACCGACAATGAGCAGTTCTTC. Translating gives CASSSLGLTDNEQFF.

This chain connects TRBV5-4 to TRBJ2-2, with TRBD2 identical over 14 bases. Germline-derived CDR1 and CDR2 are SGHNT and YYREEE (reference sequence). This CDR3 region has 16 residues. After removal of 4 bases from V and 5 bases from J, the junction contained 4 bases not matched to a gene. The CDR3 loop reads CASSQGLAGVTGELFF. The DNA of the CDR3 is TGTGCCAGCAGCCAGGGACTAGCGGGAGTTACCGGGGAGCTGTTTTTT.

This clone was counted a single time. V usage is TRBV27 and J usage is TRBJ2-3; 8 nucleotides line up with TRBD1. The CDR3 totals 15 residues. Trimming removed 1 base from V and 2 bases from J; junction bases left unmatched: 2. Per the germline V gene, CDR1 is MNHEY and CDR2 is SMNVEV (reference sequence). The CDR3 loop reads CASSLWTGNTDTQYF. CDR3 DNA: TGTGCCAGCAGTTTATGGACAGGGAACACAGATACGCAGTATTTT.

A single count supports this clone. The rearrangement joins TRBV19 to TRBJ2-1, with 9 bases aligning to TRBD2. The CDR3 contains 14 residues. Germline lookup yields CDR1 LNHDA and CDR2 SQIVND (reference sequence). V lost 2 bases, J lost 5 bases, and 1 base stayed unmatched. The CDR3 coding sequence is TGTGCCAGTAGTATAAGCGGGAGGAACAATGAGCAGTTCTTC. The encoded protein is CASSISGRNNEQFF.

The chain recombines TRBV7-9 with TRBJ2-1; 7 nucleotides match TRBD2. Germline CDR1 reads SEHNR; CDR2 reads FQNEAQ (reference sequence). V trimming: 3 bases; J trimming: 10 bases; junction bases outside the gene matches: 6. The CDR3 is 13 residues long. The CDR3 bases are TGTGCCAGCAGCTTGGCGGGAGTCTTAGAGCAGTTCTTC. Residues: CASSLAGVLEQFF.

The chain couples TRBV18 to TRBJ1-4, with 7 bases matching TRBD1. This CDR3 has 15 amino acids. Per germline, CDR1 KGHSH and CDR2 LQKENI. V dropped 3 bases and J dropped 7; count of bases not matched to a gene: 8. The CDR3 DNA reads TGTGCCAGCTCACCTAGACAGGGCGGAGGTGAAAAACTGTTTTTT. Protein product: CASSPRQGGGEKLFF.

The V call is TRBV2, the J call TRBJ2-7; the match to TRBD2 covers 7 bases. J gave up 0 bases and V 4 bases, and 9 bases lay outside the gene matches. Per germline, CDR1 SNHLY and CDR2 FYNNEI. This CDR3 comprises 16 residues. CDR3 bases: TGTGCCAGCAGTGCAAGCGGGGCCCGCTTCTCCTACGAGCAGTACTTC. Protein product: CASSASGARFSYEQYF. Filled out from reference TRBV2 and TRBJ2-7, the complete variable domain reads EPEVTQTPSHQVTQMGQEVILRCVPISNHLYFYWYRQILGQKVEFLVSFYNNEISEKSEIFDDQFSVERPDGSNFTLKIRSTKLEDSAMYFCASSASGARFSYEQYFGPGTRLTVT.

The V gene is TRBV19, the J gene TRBJ2-5; tentative D call: TRBD1 (5 bases). Trimming stripped 8 bases from V and 4 bases from J, with 17 bases between. The CDR3 spans 14 residues. Germline-derived CDR1 and CDR2 are LNHDA and SQIVND (reference sequence). For the CDR3, the DNA is TGTGCCAGTTCCGACCAGGGTCCCGGAGAGACCCAGTACTTC. Its protein is CASSDQGPGETQYF. Filled out from reference TRBV19 and TRBJ2-5, the complete variable domain reads DGGITQSPKYLFRKEGQNVTLSCEQNLNHDAMYWYRQDPGQGLRLIYYSQIVNDFQKGDIAEGYSVSREKKESFPLTVTSAQKNPTAFYLCASSDQGPGETQYFGPGTRLLVL.

V and J are TRBV6-5 and TRBJ2-2; unclear D gene. With 3 bases removed from V and 6 bases from J, the gap between germline ends came to 8 bases. The germline CDR1 and CDR2 sequences are MNHEY and SVGAGI. This CDR3 contains 13 residues. The CDR3: CASSYEAAGELFF. CDR3 DNA: TGTGCCAGCAGTTATGAGGCCGCCGGGGAGCTGTTTTTT.

A remark on this clone: One end of the junction varies from germline; a read error may be responsible. The chain combines TRBV5-6 with TRBJ2-6; maybe TRBD2 (5 bases). The CDR3 totals 11 residues. Germline V lookup: CDR1 SGHDT, CDR2 YYEEEE. The CDR3 DNA reads as TGTGCCAGCAGCTTGGACGGGGTAAGCCTTTTC. Translation: CASSLDGVSLF.